This entry lists 30 T cell receptor beta chains sequenced from one sample in a study of blood T cells in healthy people across ages. Alongside a J-beta primer mix, a sample-barcoded 5' primer served in a second PCR lasting roughly 6 to 11 cycles. In TCRdb, the 5' RACE reads were re-called with MiXCR into one record per CDR3 protein. The table has just over 800,000 distinct CDR3 sequences, approximately 67% seen once; the top ten hold around 30%. The sequencing input was blood. These receptors originate from a man aged 30 to 45 in good health.

The V call is TRBV25-1, the J call TRBJ2-1; D uncertain. CDR3 length: 14 residues. Per the germline V gene, CDR1 is MGHDK and CDR2 is SYGVNS. V was clipped by 8 bases and J by 4 bases, with 15 bases between them. In nucleotides, the CDR3 is TGTGCCAGCTCGGACGCTCGGGTATACAATGAGCAGTTCTTC. Encoded protein: CASSDARVYNEQFF.

This rearrangement joins TRBV7-2 to TRBJ1-4; 7 nucleotides match TRBD1. The CDR3 loop spans 15 amino acids. The V segment lost 4 bases and the J segment 2 bases; nucleotides outside the gene matches: 4. Germline CDR1 SGHTA, CDR2 FQGNSA. The CDR3 loop is CASSYRGPTNEKLFF. The CDR3 DNA sequence: TGTGCCAGCAGCTATAGGGGGCCGACTAATGAAAAACTGTTTTTT.

CDR3 in amino acids: CASSNRDQGRRANVLTF. CDR3 nucleotide sequence: TGTGCCAGCAGCAACCGGGACCAGGGAAGGAGGGCCAACGTCCTGACTTTC. V and J are TRBV27 and TRBJ2-6; D might be TRBD1 or TRBD2, each matching 5 bases. V lost 6 bases to trimming and J lost 5 bases, with 20 bases between them. CDR1 is MNHEY and CDR2 is SMNVEV in the germline V gene (reference sequence). The CDR3 extends over 17 amino acids. Complete variable domain (other parts from reference TRBV27 and TRBJ2-6): EAQVTQNPRYLITVTGKKLTVTCSQNMNHEYMSWYRQDPGLGLRQIYYSMNVEVTDKGDVPEGYKVSRKEKRNFPLILESPSPNQTSLYFCASSNRDQGRRANVLTFGAGSRLTVL.

J is TRBJ2-2 and V is TRBV6-1; 9 bases match TRBD1. Germline-derived CDR1 and CDR2 are MNHNS and SASEGT. With 6 bases clipped from V and 4 bases from J, the junction kept 12 bases outside the gene matches. The CDR3 contains 17 residues. This CDR3 reads CASSPLGGTGITGELFF. Written as DNA, the CDR3 is TGTGCCAGCAGCCCTCTCGGGGGGACAGGGATCACCGGGGAGCTGTTTTTT.

The V gene is TRBV29-1, the J gene TRBJ2-7; D not certain. CDR3 size: 12 residues. V lost 5 bases and J 3 bases, leaving 11 bases between the germline ends. Germline lookup yields CDR1 SQVTM and CDR2 ANQGSEA. In DNA, the CDR3 is TGCAGCGTTCGCGCGGACGGCTACGAGCAGTACTTC. Its translation is CSVRADGYEQYF.

As to this clonotype: A read error may explain this, as a much larger clone is one base away. V gene TRBV28 combines with J gene TRBJ2-5; no reliable D call. V lost 4 bases to trimming and J lost 5 bases, with 5 bases between them. The length of the CDR3 is 11 residues. Germline V gene data show CDR1 as MDHEN and CDR2 as SYDVKM. The CDR3, as DNA: TGTGCCAGCAGTTACATGGAGACCCAGTACTTC. Protein sequence: CASSYMETQYF.

This chain links TRBV29-1 with TRBJ1-2; 9 bases match TRBD1. The CDR3 totals 11 residues. V gave up 6 bases and J gave up 11 bases; unmatched junction bases: 7. CDR1 SQVTM and CDR2 ANQGSEA come from the germline V gene. DNA for the CDR3: TGCAGCGTGACCGTCGGACAGGGGTACACCTTC. Translated: CSVTVGQGYTF.

V usage is TRBV4-3 and J usage is TRBJ1-6; no clear D gene. Germline V gene lookup returns CDR1 LGHNA and CDR2 YSLEER. The CDR3 consists of 15 residues. Trimming stripped 0 bases from V and 10 bases from J, with 13 bases between. CDR3 sequence reads: CASSQDAAVQSPLHF. Written as DNA, the CDR3 is TGCGCCAGCAGCCAAGATGCGGCTGTTCAGTCACCCCTCCACTTT.

The chain links TRBV2 to TRBJ2-1; a weak D match, TRBD2 (5 bases). The germline V gene has CDR1 SNHLY and CDR2 FYNNEI. There are 15 residues in the CDR3. V was trimmed by 3 bases and J by 0 bases, leaving 9 bases between them. The CDR3 DNA follows: TGTGCCAGCAGTGAGCGGGCGAGCTCCTACAATGAGCAGTTCTTC. Translation gives CASSERASSYNEQFF. The variable domain in full, with the rest retrieved from reference TRBV2 and TRBJ2-1, is EPEVTQTPSHQVTQMGQEVILRCVPISNHLYFYWYRQILGQKVEFLVSFYNNEISEKSEIFDDQFSVERPDGSNFTLKIRSTKLEDSAMYFCASSERASSYNEQFFGPGTRLTVL.

In its sample, this clonotype was seen a few times. The CDR3 DNA reads as TGTGCCAGCAGCTTAGTGGGGACAGCCTACAATGAGCAGTTCTTC. Translated: CASSLVGTAYNEQFF. This chain joins TRBV7-2 and TRBJ2-1; TRBD1 aligns across 7 bases. The V gene end was trimmed by 1 base and the J gene end by 2 bases; junction bases not matched to a gene: 2. The CDR3 contains 15 residues. The germline gives CDR1 SGHTA, CDR2 FQGNSA.

The chain is built from TRBV29-1 and TRBJ1-2, with 7 bases that match TRBD1. Trimming cost V 4 bases and J 2 bases; bases outside gene matches: 4. Germline V gene lookup returns CDR1 SQVTM and CDR2 ANQGSEA. The CDR3 is 13 amino acids. The CDR3 DNA reads as TGCAGCGTTGGGGCAGGGGGAAACTATGGCTACACCTTC. Its protein product is CSVGAGGNYGYTF.

The rearrangement uses TRBV20-1 and TRBJ2-3, with 8 nucleotides matching TRBD2. The CDR3 covers 14 residues. Losses at the gene ends were 0 bases for V and 7 bases for J; bases not matched to a gene: 6. Germline loops: CDR1 DFQATT, CDR2 SNEGSKA (reference sequence). CDR3 in DNA: TGCAGTGCTAGAGATAGACTAGCGCTGTATACGCAGTATTTT. Translation gives CSARDRLALYTQYF.

The rearrangement joins TRBV12-3 or TRBV12-4 to TRBJ2-5; 8 nucleotides agree with TRBD2. The DNA end lines up better with TRBJ2-7; the J call may be wrong. This CDR3 comprises 16 residues. The CDR3 DNA reads as TGTGCCAGCAGGCCCGAGGCCCCAGCGGGAGCCCACGAGCAGTACTTC. This translates into CASRPEAPAGAHEQYF.

This chain connects TRBV25-1 to TRBJ1-5, with 7 bases lining up with TRBD1. The trim removed 9 bases at V and 6 bases at J, leaving 8 bases unmatched. Germline V gives CDR1 MGHDK, CDR2 SYGVNS. The CDR3 loop spans 13 amino acids. In nucleotides, the CDR3 is TGTGCCAGTAGTCGACAGGGAGGTCAGCCCCAGCATTTT. Translated: CASSRQGGQPQHF.

The genes are TRBV6-2 or TRBV6-3 and TRBJ2-7; TRBD1 aligns across 7 bases. The J call is uncertain, as TRBJ2-5 better fits the DNA end. This CDR3 comprises 14 residues. Germline V CDR1 and CDR2: MNHEY, SVGEGT. CDR3 region: CASSHLGQSETQYF. CDR3 nucleotides: TGTGCCAGCAGTCACCTGGGACAGTCGGAGACCCAGTACTTC.

This chain connects TRBV6-5 to TRBJ2-5; the D call may be TRBD1 or TRBD2 (5 bases each). Looked up from germline, CDR1 is MNHEY and CDR2 is SVGAGI. The CDR3 has 12 amino acids. Trimming cost V 6 bases and J 8 bases, with 13 bases left between them. The CDR3 nucleotides are TGTGCCAGCAGCCCCGGGACCACAACCCAGTACTTC. Translating it yields CASSPGTTTQYF.

The V and J genes are TRBV6-5 and TRBJ2-1; TRBD2 agrees at 7 bases. Germline assignment: CDR1 MNHEY and CDR2 SVGAGI. There are 16 residues in the CDR3. V lost 6 bases to trimming and J lost 8 bases; unmatched junction nucleotides: 16. In nucleotides, the CDR3 is TGTGCCAGCAGCCAGTCACCCCCGGGACTAAGGCATGAGCAGTTCTTC. Translating it yields CASSQSPPGLRHEQFF.

In this sample, this clonotype turned up a few times. The V call is TRBV4-2, the J call TRBJ2-1; 12 bases align to TRBD1. This CDR3 has 16 amino acids. V shed 0 bases, J shed 8 bases, and the junction held 5 bases outside the gene matches. CDR1 LGHNA and CDR2 YNFKEQ come from the germline V gene. For the CDR3, the DNA is TGTGCCAGCAGCCAAGATTCGGGACAGGGGGCTGATGAGCAGTTCTTC. The encoded protein is CASSQDSGQGADEQFF.

This clonotype was observed at least ten times. The rearrangement links TRBV5-1 to TRBJ2-7; no clear D. The CDR3 runs to 11 residues. V dropped 3 bases and J dropped 7 bases, with 8 bases sitting between them. Germline CDR1 reads SGHRS; CDR2 reads YFSETQ. The CDR3 DNA reads TGCGCCAGCAGCTCAGGACGAGAGCAGTACTTC. Translation: CASSSGREQYF.

The chain is built from TRBV7-9 and TRBJ2-7, with D perhaps TRBD2 (5 bases). Germline V CDR1 and CDR2: SEHNR, FQNEAQ (reference sequence). Trimming pared 4 bases from V and 6 bases from J, leaving 10 bases between. The CDR3 spans 12 residues. The CDR3 spells CASSYPAGEQYF. DNA of the CDR3: TGTGCCAGCAGCTATCCCGCGGGCGAGCAGTACTTC.

The CDR3, as DNA: TGTGCCAGCAGCCGAGGGTGGGACACAGATACGCAGTATTTT. This codes for CASSRGWDTDTQYF. The rearrangement links TRBV5-6 to TRBJ2-3; TRBD2 might be the D (5 bases). The CDR3 extends over 14 amino acids. The germline CDR1 and CDR2 sequences are SGHDT and YYEEEE. V was cut by 4 bases and J by 2 bases, with 11 bases left in between. The full variable domain, with the rest looked up from reference TRBV5-6 and TRBJ2-3, is DAGVTQSPTHLIKTRGQQVTLRCSPKSGHDTVSWYQQALGQGPQFIFQYYEEEERQRGNFPDRFSGHQFPNYSSELNVNALLLGDSALYLCASSRGWDTDTQYFGPGTRLTVL.

The CDR3 DNA is TGTGCCAGCAGCCAAGAATGGGGGTCAGAGACCCAGTACTTC. Translation: CASSQEWGSETQYF. The J gene is TRBJ2-5, the V gene TRBV14; the D call may be TRBD1 or TRBD2 (5 bases each). Germline V gene sequence: CDR1 SGHDN, CDR2 FVKESK. The CDR3 loop spans 14 amino acids. V was cut by 0 bases and J by 4 bases, with 9 bases left in between.

This clonotype was seen a single time. V is TRBV7-9 and J is TRBJ2-6; 8 bases match TRBD2. With 4 bases clipped from V and 0 bases from J, the junction kept 8 bases outside the gene matches. CDR1 is SEHNR and CDR2 is FQNEAQ in the germline V gene (reference sequence). The CDR3 sequence is 18 residues long. The CDR3 nucleotides are TGTGCCAGCAGCTCTAATAGCGGGGTATTCTCTGGGGCCAACGTCCTGACTTTC. Translation: CASSSNSGVFSGANVLTF.

The chain uses TRBV7-6 and TRBJ2-1; 9 bases are a match to TRBD1. This CDR3 contains 18 residues. CDR1 and CDR2 (germline): SGHVS, FNYEAQ. V trimming: 5 bases; J trimming: 4 bases; junction bases outside the gene matches: 15. CDR3 in amino acids: CASSLQRIGQGWYNEQFF. CDR3 nucleotide sequence: TGTGCCAGCAGCCTTCAAAGGATAGGACAGGGGTGGTACAATGAGCAGTTCTTC.

This clonotype was found a few times. V is TRBV5-5 and J is TRBJ2-1, with 11 nucleotides matching TRBD2. The CDR3 consists of 17 residues. Germline values: CDR1 SGHKS, CDR2 YYEKEE (reference sequence). The trim removed 4 bases at V and 2 bases at J, leaving 8 bases unmatched. The CDR3 region is CASSPRASGGPYNEQFF. CDR3 in DNA: TGTGCCAGCAGCCCCAGGGCTAGCGGGGGGCCCTACAATGAGCAGTTCTTC.

The chain joins TRBV7-2 to TRBJ1-4; a possible D gene is TRBD1 (5 bases). V lost 2 bases and J lost 2, with 12 bases in between. Germline lookup yields CDR1 SGHTA and CDR2 FQGNSA. The CDR3 contains 16 residues. The DNA of the CDR3 is TGTGCCAGCAGCTTATCTCCGCCAGGGACTAATGAAAAACTGTTTTTT. It encodes CASSLSPPGTNEKLFF.

The CDR3, as DNA: TGTGCCAGTAGTATGGGGTTGGGACAGGGGAATCTCAATCAGCCCCAGCATTTT. It is translated as CASSMGLGQGNLNQPQHF. The J gene is TRBJ1-5, the V gene TRBV19; the match to TRBD1 covers 10 bases. The germline gives CDR1 LNHDA, CDR2 SQIVND (reference sequence). The CDR3 consists of 18 residues. J was trimmed by 3 bases and V by 3 bases; bases with no gene match: 11.

The chain joins TRBV12-3 or TRBV12-4 to TRBJ2-1, with 8 nucleotides matching TRBD1. The end of the DNA fits TRBJ2-7 better, so the J call may be wrong. The CDR3 totals 15 residues. This chain's CDR3 is CASSPSDRATDEQYF. The CDR3 nucleotides read TGTGCCAGCAGTCCCTCGGACAGGGCGACAGACGAGCAGTACTTC.

V usage is TRBV10-3 and J usage is TRBJ2-7; possible D gene TRBD1, 5 bases. The V end was cut by 3 bases, the J end by 0 bases, with 15 bases between. CDR1 and CDR2 from the germline V gene are ENHRY and SYGVKD. The CDR3 is 16 amino acids. The CDR3 DNA reads as TGTGCCATCAGTGATTCGTCAGGGAAAGGCTCCTACGAGCAGTACTTC. It translates to CAISDSSGKGSYEQYF.

J is TRBJ2-3 and V is TRBV5-1; D gene uncertain. The V end was cut by 4 bases, the J end by 2 bases, with 11 bases between. The CDR3 totals 14 residues. The germline CDR1 and CDR2 sequences are SGHRS and YFSETQ. CDR3 loop: CASSVATPTDTQYF. In DNA, the CDR3 is TGCGCCAGCAGCGTGGCCACCCCCACAGATACGCAGTATTTT.